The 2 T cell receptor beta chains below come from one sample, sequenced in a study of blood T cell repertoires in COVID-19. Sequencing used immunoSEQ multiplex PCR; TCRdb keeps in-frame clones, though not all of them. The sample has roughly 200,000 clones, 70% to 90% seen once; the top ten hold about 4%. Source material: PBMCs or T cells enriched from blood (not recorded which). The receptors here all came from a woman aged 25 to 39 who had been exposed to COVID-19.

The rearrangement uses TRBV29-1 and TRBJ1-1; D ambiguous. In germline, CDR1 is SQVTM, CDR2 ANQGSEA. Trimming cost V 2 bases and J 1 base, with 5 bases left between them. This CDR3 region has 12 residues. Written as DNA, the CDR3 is TGCAGCGTTGAACCCGGGAACACTGAAGCTTTCTTT. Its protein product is CSVEPGNTEAFF.

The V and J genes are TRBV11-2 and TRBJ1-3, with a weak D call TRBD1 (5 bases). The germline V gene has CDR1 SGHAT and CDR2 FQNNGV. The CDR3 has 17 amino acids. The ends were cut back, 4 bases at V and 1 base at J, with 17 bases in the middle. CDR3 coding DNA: TGTGCCAGCAGCTCCCATAGGGGACTCGCATCTGGAAACACCATATATTTT. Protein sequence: CASSSHRGLASGNTIYF.